Presented here are 9 T cell receptor beta chains from one specimen sequenced in a study of early stage breast cancer tumors. Data came from immunoSEQ multiplex PCR; TCRdb stores just in-frame clones and leaves some out. The sample holds some 9,700 clones, around 79% seen once. Sample: normal breast tissue next to the tumor. The source is a person between 35 and 49 years old with breast cancer.

This chain links TRBV7-8 with TRBJ2-3; no clear D. There are 14 residues in the CDR3. The V end lost 0 bases, the J end lost 0 bases, and 4 bases lay between the germline ends. CDR1 is SGHVS and CDR2 is FQNEAQ in the germline V gene. As DNA, the CDR3 is TGTGCCAGCAGCTTAGCAGCTAGCACAGATACGCAGTATTTT. Its translation is CASSLAASTDTQYF.

CDR3 protein: CASSPPSSYEQYF. The DNA of the CDR3 is TGTGCCAGCTCACCCCCCTCCTCCTACGAGCAGTACTTC. This sequence joins TRBV18 and TRBJ2-7; D not certain. V gave up 3 bases and J gave up 0 bases, with 6 bases separating them. The germline gives CDR1 KGHSH, CDR2 LQKENI. This CDR3 region has 13 residues.

The chain employs TRBV6-5 and TRBJ1-6; 11 bases map to TRBD1. The germline V gene has CDR1 MNHEY and CDR2 SVGAGI. V shed 5 bases and J 13 bases; nucleotides not matched to a gene: 7. The CDR3 has 14 residues. The DNA for the CDR3 is TGTGCCAGCAGTAAGGGACAGGGGGGAACCCCCCTCCACTTT. The encoded protein is CASSKGQGGTPLHF.

The chain recombines TRBV2 with TRBJ2-1; 13 bases are shared with TRBD2. CDR1 is SNHLY, CDR2 FYNNEI, per germline. The junction had 2 bases not matched to a gene; V was cut back by 4 bases and J by 5 bases. The CDR3 is made up of 15 amino acids. This CDR3 is CASSVGLAGDNEQFF. DNA of the CDR3: TGTGCCAGCAGTGTCGGACTAGCGGGGGACAATGAGCAGTTCTTC.

This clone was seen a single time. This chain links TRBV29-1 with TRBJ1-2; perhaps TRBD1 as D (5 bases). Germline CDR1 SQVTM, CDR2 ANQGSEA. Trimming cost V 4 bases and J 8 bases, with 11 bases left between them. The CDR3 has 11 residues. CDR3 sequence: CSVGGGGGYTF. For the CDR3, the DNA is TGCAGCGTTGGCGGGGGAGGGGGCTACACCTTC. The full variable domain, in which reference TRBV29-1 and TRBJ1-2 provide the parts outside the CDR3, is SAVISQKPSRDICQRGTSLTIQCQVDSQVTMMFWYRQQPGQSLTLIATANQGSEATYESGFVIDKFPISRPNLTFSTLTVSNMSPEDSSIYLCSVGGGGGYTFGSGTRLTVV.

The gene calls are TRBV5-4 and TRBJ2-7; 7 bases are a match to TRBD2. Per germline, CDR1 SGHNT and CDR2 YYREEE (reference sequence). Germline trimming cut 3 bases from V and 0 bases from J; bases unmatched to any gene: 9. This CDR3 is 16 amino acids long. The CDR3 sequence is CASSSPSGSSSYEQYF. The CDR3 coding sequence is TGTGCCAGCAGCTCTCCTAGCGGATCAAGCTCCTACGAGCAGTACTTC.

V gene TRBV11-3 combines with J gene TRBJ2-5; D is uncertain. V was shortened by 1 base and J by 4 bases, with 1 base between the two germline ends. Germline loops: CDR1 SGHNT, CDR2 YENEEA. The CDR3 has 11 residues. The CDR3 loop reads CASSLGETQYF. CDR3 DNA: TGTGCCAGCAGCTTAGGAGAGACCCAGTACTTC.

This clone appeared a single time. The chain couples TRBV11-2 to TRBJ2-1; 10 positions match TRBD2. Germline assignment: CDR1 SGHAT and CDR2 FQNNGV. V trimming: 4 bases; J trimming: 7 bases; junction bases outside the gene matches: 7. The CDR3 consists of 15 residues. This CDR3 is CASSSVAGGRNEQFF. CDR3 DNA: TGTGCCAGCAGCTCCGTAGCGGGAGGCAGGAATGAGCAGTTCTTC.

This clone was seen once. V usage is TRBV6-5 and J usage is TRBJ2-1; 9 nucleotides line up with TRBD1. Germline CDR1 and CDR2: MNHEY and SVGAGI. This CDR3 region has 15 residues. J lost 8 bases, V lost 6 bases, and 11 bases had no gene match. The DNA for the CDR3 is TGTGCCAGCAGGAGTAGGGACAGGGTTGGATATGAGCAGTTCTTC. This codes for CASRSRDRVGYEQFF.